The 12 T cell receptor beta chains presented below share a single source sample, sequenced in a study of naive and memory T cell subsets. Study-level results: Possibly reflecting memory cells re-expressing CD45RA, a few larger clonotypes occurred in naive repertoires, especially CD8.

The antigens of these receptors remain unknown. Two oligonucleotides, mixed equimolar, formed the beta constant-region primer covering TRBC1 and TRBC2. The ligated cDNA underwent four PCR rounds using SP2 and nested alpha and beta constant-region primers. TCRdb processed the UMI-ligation and nested PCR reads anew with MiXCR; each CDR3 protein has one entry. The sample contains approximately 140,000 distinct CDR3 sequences, approximately 20% of which appear only once. The sequencing sample was made of naive CD8+ T cells from blood. The receptors come from a human donor in good health.

This clonotype was counted a few times. The V gene is TRBV5-1, the J gene TRBJ1-1; TRBD1 matches at 9 bases. CDR1 SGHRS and CDR2 YFSETQ come from the germline V gene. This CDR3 is built from 14 residues. J gave up 5 bases and V 2 bases, and 4 bases lay outside the gene matches. CDR3: CASSFGTGLTEAFF. CDR3 sequence (DNA): TGCGCCAGCAGCTTCGGGACAGGGTTAACTGAAGCTTTCTTT.

This clonotype has more than one count but fewer than ten. The chain joins TRBV7-8 to TRBJ2-3; no reliable D call. Germline-derived CDR1 and CDR2 are SGHVS and FQNEAQ. The V end was cut by 5 bases, the J end by 6 bases, with 9 bases between. This CDR3 spans 12 amino acids. Here the CDR3 DNA reads TGTGCCAGCAGCCTCCGTAGGGATACGCAGTATTTT. This sequence encodes CASSLRRDTQYF.

As regards this clonotype: The DNA is omitted, as the CDR3 cannot be located on it reliably, and the CDR3 follows TCRdb's listing. V is TRBV7-5 and J is TRBJ1-5; the D call in the table, TRBD1, was not verified against the DNA. TRBV7-5 is annotated as a pseudogene. The CDR3 has 18 amino acids, counting both end residues. The CDR3 region is CISVPEAGTGNSNQPQHF.

This clonotype was detected a few times. The chain uses TRBV7-9 and TRBJ1-5; 8 nucleotides align to TRBD1. CDR3 size: 15 residues. Trimming cost V 6 bases and J 6 bases; bases outside gene matches: 10. Germline V gene sequence: CDR1 SEHNR, CDR2 FQNEAQ (reference sequence). The chain's CDR3 is CASSEDRVPGQPQHF. DNA for the CDR3: TGTGCCAGCAGTGAGGACAGGGTGCCCGGTCAGCCCCAGCATTTT.

This clonotype has just a few counts. V is TRBV3-1 and J is TRBJ1-5; 10 nucleotides align to TRBD1. The germline gives CDR1 LGHDT, CDR2 YNNKEL (reference sequence). The CDR3 has 16 residues. V lost 1 base and J lost 7; bases outside the gene matches: 7. The CDR3 protein is CASSQAGDRGEQPQHF. DNA for the CDR3: TGTGCCAGCAGCCAAGCAGGGGACAGGGGAGAGCAGCCCCAGCATTTT.

CDR3 amino acids: CASNLDSGSSYNEQFF. The CDR3 coding sequence is TGTGCCAGCAACCTTGACAGCGGGAGCTCCTACAATGAGCAGTTCTTC. This chain uses TRBV28 with TRBJ2-1, with 8 bases matching TRBD2. The germline V gene has CDR1 MDHEN and CDR2 SYDVKM. The V and J ends lost 7 bases and 0 bases, in that order; junction bases with no gene match: 8. The CDR3 spans 16 residues.

This clonotype was seen a handful of times. The chain uses TRBV6-5 and TRBJ1-1, with D unclear. CDR3 length equals 15 residues. Germline CDR1 MNHEY, CDR2 SVGAGI. V lost 0 bases and J 0 bases, leaving 8 bases between the germline ends. The CDR3 here is CASSYSSQMNTEAFF. The CDR3 DNA reads as TGTGCCAGCAGTTACTCGTCACAGATGAACACTGAAGCTTTCTTT.

This clonotype was seen a few times. This rearrangement joins TRBV6-5 to TRBJ1-2; no firm D call. The V gene's germline CDR1 is MNHEY and CDR2 SVGAGI. This CDR3 spans 13 amino acids. V shed 0 bases and J shed 8 bases, with 10 bases lying between them. CDR3 DNA sequence: TGTGCCAGCAGTTACTCGGAGGGTTTGGGCTACACCTTC. It yields the protein CASSYSEGLGYTF.

V and J are TRBV28 and TRBJ2-7, with TRBD1 identical over 9 bases. Germline V gene sequence: CDR1 MDHEN, CDR2 SYDVKM. The CDR3 runs 17 residues. V lost 5 bases and J lost 2; bases outside the gene matches: 13. The CDR3 spells CASSPGTGWMGPYEQYF. The CDR3, as DNA: TGTGCCAGCAGTCCCGGGACAGGGTGGATGGGACCCTACGAGCAGTACTTC.

This chain links TRBV20-1 with TRBJ1-1, with no clear D. In germline, CDR1 is DFQATT, CDR2 SNEGSKA (reference sequence). This CDR3 region has 14 residues. Between the trimmed V and J ends, which lost 2 bases and 3 bases, there was a span of 13 bases. The CDR3 loop is CSARRPGIHTEAFF. The CDR3 nucleotides are TGCAGTGCTAGACGCCCCGGGATTCACACTGAAGCTTTCTTT.

V is TRBV4-1 and J is TRBJ2-1; D may correspond to TRBD1 or TRBD2 (5 bases each). The CDR3 extends over 14 amino acids. V was clipped by 0 bases and J by 7 bases, with 10 bases between them. Germline CDR1 MGHRA, CDR2 YSYEKL. The CDR3 here is CASSQDGGDNEQFF. CDR3 bases: TGCGCCAGCAGCCAAGATGGGGGAGATAATGAGCAGTTCTTC.

This chain links TRBV11-2 with TRBJ2-3; D uncertain. CDR3 length: 14 residues. Germline V lookup: CDR1 SGHAT, CDR2 FQNNGV. V was cut by 7 bases and J by 4 bases, with 15 bases left in between. CDR3 loop: CASTDPHSPDTQYF. The DNA for the CDR3 is TGTGCCAGCACGGACCCCCACAGCCCAGATACGCAGTATTTT.